The 15 T cell receptor beta chains below all came from one sample that was sequenced in a study of radiotherapy plus CTLA-4 blockade in lung cancer. The table came from immunoSEQ multiplex PCR; TCRdb's copy has only in-frame clones and leaves some out. This table has around 120,000 clones, roughly 74% appearing once. The specimen comprised peripheral blood, sampled from a patient treated with radiotherapy plus ipilimumab. The receptors derive from a human donor with non-small cell lung cancer who had a partial response to radiotherapy plus ipilimumab.

J is TRBJ1-2 and V is TRBV9; D unresolved. The V end lost 4 bases, the J end lost 4 bases, and 11 bases lay between the germline ends. This CDR3 has 13 amino acids. Germline CDR1 reads SGDLS; CDR2 reads YYNGEE. DNA for the CDR3: TGTGCCAGCAGCTCAACCGGTCCCTATGGCTACACCTTC. This codes for CASSSTGPYGYTF. Drawing the rest from reference TRBV9 and TRBJ1-2, the complete variable domain is DSGVTQTPKHLITATGQRVTLRCSPRSGDLSVYWYQQSLDQGLQFLIQYYNGEERAKGNILERFSAQQFPDLHSELNLSSLELGDSALYFCASSSTGPYGYTFGSGTRLTVV.

The chain uses TRBV7-9 and TRBJ2-3; 7 bases are shared with TRBD2. The CDR3 extends over 14 amino acids. CDR1 and CDR2 from the germline V gene are SEHNR and FQNEAQ (reference sequence). The V segment lost 11 bases and the J segment 2 bases; nucleotides outside the gene matches: 10. The CDR3 nucleotides read TGTGCCGGGCAGGCGGGAGCGAACACAGATACGCAGTATTTT. Protein: CAGQAGANTDTQYF. Full variable domain (rest looked up from reference TRBV7-9 and TRBJ2-3): DTGVSQNPRHKITKRGQNVTFRCDPISEHNRLYWYRQTLGQGPEFLTYFQNEAQLEKSRLLSDRFSAERPKGSFSTLEIQRTEQGDSAMYLCAGQAGANTDTQYFGPGTRLTVL.

The CDR3 sequence is CASSILDSSEEKLFF. Written as DNA, the CDR3 is TGTGCCAGTAGTATATTAGACAGTTCCGAGGAAAAACTGTTTTTT. The V call is TRBV19, the J call TRBJ1-4; possible D gene TRBD1, 5 bases. CDR3 length: 15 amino acids. V dropped 2 bases and J dropped 8 bases, with 15 bases sitting between them. Germline loops: CDR1 LNHDA, CDR2 SQIVND (reference sequence). The whole variable domain, remainder taken from reference TRBV19 and TRBJ1-4, is DGGITQSPKYLFRKEGQNVTLSCEQNLNHDAMYWYRQDPGQGLRLIYYSQIVNDFQKGDIAEGYSVSREKKESFPLTVTSAQKNPTAFYLCASSILDSSEEKLFFGSGTQLSVL.

This clone was seen once. This chain connects TRBV20-1 to TRBJ2-1; D remains unclear. V shed 5 bases and J shed 10 bases, with 12 bases lying between them. This CDR3 region has 11 residues. CDR1 and CDR2 from the germline V gene are DFQATT and SNEGSKA (reference sequence). The CDR3, as DNA: TGCAGTGCTCAAGACTCCTCGGAGCAGTTCTTC. Residues: CSAQDSSEQFF.

This rearrangement joins TRBV10-2 to TRBJ1-1, with no clear D. Trimming cost V 5 bases and J 1 base, with 8 bases left between them. The CDR3 is made up of 13 amino acids. Per the germline V gene, CDR1 is WSHSY and CDR2 is SAAADI. CDR3 DNA: TGCGCCAGCAGTCCGGGTTCGAACACTGAAGCTTTCTTT. It translates to CASSPGSNTEAFF.

The CDR3 DNA follows: TGTGCCAGCAGAAAGAACTCCGGGACAGAAGCCTACGAGCAGTACTTC. Translating gives CASRKNSGTEAYEQYF. The rearrangement joins TRBV27 to TRBJ2-7; TRBD1 agrees at 7 bases. V was clipped by 6 bases and J by 2 bases; unmatched bases: 13. CDR3 length: 16 amino acids. Germline V CDR1 and CDR2: MNHEY, SMNVEV (reference sequence).

The chain recombines TRBV15 with TRBJ2-3; 7 bases are a match to TRBD2. There are 17 residues in the CDR3. CDR1 is LNHNV, CDR2 YYDKDF, per germline (reference sequence). V was clipped by 3 bases and J by 4 bases; unmatched bases: 13. The CDR3: CATSSGSGGKSPDTQYF. The CDR3 DNA reads as TGTGCCACCAGCAGCGGGTCGGGGGGAAAGAGTCCAGATACGCAGTATTTT.

This chain connects TRBV2 to TRBJ1-6; TRBD1 matches 7 bases. Germline V lookup: CDR1 SNHLY, CDR2 FYNNEI. The CDR3 spans 14 residues. V was clipped by 7 bases and J by 6 bases; unmatched bases: 6. This CDR3 reads CASTGGTANSPLHF. CDR3 DNA: TGTGCCAGCACCGGAGGGACAGCTAATTCACCCCTCCACTTT.

The chain carries TRBV6-5 and TRBJ2-3; a weak D match, TRBD1 (6 bases). The CDR3 has 15 residues. The germline gives CDR1 MNHEY, CDR2 SVGAGI. The V end was cut by 6 bases, the J end by 3 bases, with 16 bases between. The CDR3 is CASSQRNRATDTQYF. CDR3 DNA sequence: TGTGCCAGCAGCCAGAGGAACAGGGCGACAGATACGCAGTATTTT.

This clone came up once. This chain joins TRBV5-6 and TRBJ2-3, with TRBD2 as a possible D gene (6 bases). From germline, CDR1 is SGHDT and CDR2 YYEEEE. There are 14 residues in the CDR3. V lost 3 bases to trimming and J lost 0 bases, with 8 bases between them. DNA of the CDR3: TGTGCCAGCAGCTCCGGGACTAGCACAGATACGCAGTATTTT. Translation gives CASSSGTSTDTQYF.

The chain carries TRBV9 and TRBJ1-1, with D perhaps matching TRBD1 (5 bases). V gave up 2 bases and J gave up 10 bases, with 15 bases separating them. The CDR3 is 13 residues long. Germline CDR1 SGDLS, CDR2 YYNGEE. The CDR3 nucleotides are TGTGCCAGCAGCGTCGACGGACAATCCGGAGCTTTCTTT. Amino acids: CASSVDGQSGAFF.

This clone was seen just once. This chain joins TRBV7-2 and TRBJ1-2; no firm D call. The germline V gene encodes CDR1 SGHTA and CDR2 FQGNSA. V lost 6 bases to trimming and J lost 3 bases, with 20 bases between them. The length of the CDR3 is 16 residues. The CDR3 DNA reads TGTGCCAGCAGTTCCATCGGCGGAATGCTCGACTATGGCTACACCTTC. Its protein product is CASSSIGGMLDYGYTF.

The chain couples TRBV7-2 to TRBJ2-5, with D perhaps TRBD1 (6 bases). This CDR3 region has 13 residues. The germline CDR1 and CDR2 sequences are SGHTA and FQGNSA. With 7 bases removed from V and 4 bases from J, the gap between germline ends came to 13 bases. CDR3 bases: TGTGCCAGCACTCAGGGGAGCCTAGAGACCCAGTACTTC. Translating it yields CASTQGSLETQYF.

The gene calls are TRBV6-6 and TRBJ2-1; 13 bases line up with TRBD2. The CDR3 runs to 16 residues. V trimming: 8 bases; J trimming: 7 bases; junction bases outside the gene matches: 11. Germline V gene data show CDR1 as MNHNY and CDR2 as SVGAGI (reference sequence). Written as DNA, the CDR3 is TGTGCCAGCGGCCCTAGGGGACTAGCGGGACATAATGAGCAGTTCTTC. Encoded protein: CASGPRGLAGHNEQFF.

This sequence joins TRBV4-2 and TRBJ2-7; possible D gene TRBD1, 5 bases. V lost 3 bases and J 2 bases, leaving 8 bases between the germline ends. The CDR3 is 13 amino acids. Germline-derived CDR1 and CDR2 are LGHNA and YNFKEQ. The CDR3 DNA is TGTGCCAGCAGCCAGCAGGGCCCCTACGAGCAGTACTTC. It translates to CASSQQGPYEQYF.